This record concerns one TCR beta chain sequence. Antigen: not known. The data belong to a study of CD4 T cells in relation to SARS-CoV-2 and coronaviruses. Study-wide background: No peptide or an HIV-1 Nef peptide pool served as negative control.

This CDR3 has 15 residues. CDR1 is MGHDK and CDR2 is SYGVNS in the germline V gene. V was clipped by 5 bases and J by 5 bases, with 13 bases between them. The unexposed donors gave CD4+ T cells in about 2010-2019, prior to COVID-19. CD4+ T cells were isolated from the cells after about 11 days of culture. Data came from immunoSEQ multiplex PCR; TCRdb stores just in-frame clones and leaves some out. Here the sample spans roughly 10,000 clones, about 81% being singletons. The specimen was CD4+ T cells from PBMCs, cultured in vitro. The rearrangement joins TRBV25-1 to TRBJ1-6, with D hard to call. This TCR was recovered from a human donor in good health. The CDR3 protein is CASSLGFGDNSPLHF. CDR3 bases: TGTGCCAGCAGTCTTGGTTTCGGGGATAATTCACCCCTCCACTTT.